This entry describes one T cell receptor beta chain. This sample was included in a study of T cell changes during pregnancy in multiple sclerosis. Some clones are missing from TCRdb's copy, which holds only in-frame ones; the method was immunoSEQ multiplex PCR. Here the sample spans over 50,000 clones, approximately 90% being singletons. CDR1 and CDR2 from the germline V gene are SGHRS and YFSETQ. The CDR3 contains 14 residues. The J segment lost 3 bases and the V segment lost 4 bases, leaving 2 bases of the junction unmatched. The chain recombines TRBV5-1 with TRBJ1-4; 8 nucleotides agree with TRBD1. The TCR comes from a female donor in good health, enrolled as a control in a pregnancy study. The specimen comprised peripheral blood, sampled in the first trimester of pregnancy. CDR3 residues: CASSPGQANEKLFF. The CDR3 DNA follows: TGCGCCAGCAGCCCGGGACAGGCTAATGAAAAACTGTTTTTT.